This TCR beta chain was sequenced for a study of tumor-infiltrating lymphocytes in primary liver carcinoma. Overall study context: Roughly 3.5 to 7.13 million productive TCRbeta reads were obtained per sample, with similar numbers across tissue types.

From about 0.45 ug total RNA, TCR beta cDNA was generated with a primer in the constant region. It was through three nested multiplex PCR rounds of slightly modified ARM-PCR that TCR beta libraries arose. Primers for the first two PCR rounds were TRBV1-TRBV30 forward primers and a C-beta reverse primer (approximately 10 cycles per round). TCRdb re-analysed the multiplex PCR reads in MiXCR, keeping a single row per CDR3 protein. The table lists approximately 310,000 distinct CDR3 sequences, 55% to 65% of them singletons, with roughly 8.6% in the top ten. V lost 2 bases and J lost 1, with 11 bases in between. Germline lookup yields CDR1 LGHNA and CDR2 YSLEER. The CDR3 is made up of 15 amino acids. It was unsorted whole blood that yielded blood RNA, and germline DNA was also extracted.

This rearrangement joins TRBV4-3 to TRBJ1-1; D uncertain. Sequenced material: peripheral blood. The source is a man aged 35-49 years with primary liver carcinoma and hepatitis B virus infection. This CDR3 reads CASSQRWEQNTEAFF. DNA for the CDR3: TGCGCCAGCAGCCAAAGATGGGAGCAGAACACTGAAGCTTTCTTT.